This T cell receptor (beta chain) was recorded in a study of cytomegalovirus exposure and HLA in healthy donors (dated by TCRdb to about 2017). For context, the study as a whole: An earlier analysis of approximately 600 of the donors reported roughly 300 Gb of sequence data and 120 million or so unique TCR beta sequences from around 200 million T cells. An early release covering about 600 HLA-typed donors comprised approximately 300 gigabases of sequencing data and some 79 million unique TCR sequences. Of the approximately 400 genotyped donors, over 80% were placed in the genetic ancestry cluster associated with self-reported Caucasian donors. The aim of the study was to test whether cataloging public T cell receptors could identify signatures of past pathogen exposure. The study used immunosequencing to profile the T cell repertoires of 666 subjects and linked those repertoires to cytomegalovirus serostatus. Along with the approximately 600-subject first cohort, a separate validation cohort of 120 different subjects was used. To predict cytomegalovirus infection status, the study brought together high-throughput TCR immunosequencing, statistical association of individual TCRs with disease status, and machine learning. A later analysis re-analyzed previously published TCR beta repertoires from 666 donors and added high-resolution HLA genotyping to study TCR occurrence patterns. Rather than drawing on any new phenotypic data, the later analysis identified candidate immune exposures from TCR beta sequences and the way those sequences occurred across donors. To decide whether each TCR beta V gene segment behaved as functional or pseudogenic, an earlier analysis of 587 of the donors relied on high-throughput TCR beta sequencing. Donor age, sex, ethnicity and CMV serostatus were collected together with the repertoire data. Genome-wide SNP genotypes for about 65% of the roughly 670 donors were used in a later genetic analysis, which treated that subset as a discovery cohort. Every repertoire in the discovery cohort had been generated on one and the same sequencing platform. Both class I and class II loci were covered by HLA typing, at four-digit resolution. Typing coverage varied by locus: about 629-640 donors for A, B, C, DRB1 and DQB1; under 550 for DQA1; more than 600 for DPA1; under 490 for DPB1. Four to six DR-DQ haplotypes were handled as single units for association and clustering, since linkage in the cohort was strong. Among a few hundred genotyped donors of the cohort, an average of approximately 240,000 unique TCR beta nucleotide sequences were sequenced per donor, about a sixth of them non-productive.

From the germline V gene, CDR1 is SGDLS and CDR2 is YYNGEE. The cysteine opens and the phenylalanine closes a CDR3 of 18 amino acids. CDR3 DNA is the only sequence kept; it has 54 bases, read in frame from the first base. Cut back by 0 bases and 3 bases, the V and J ends lie 22 bases apart. The investigation overall reported the following: Strong co-occurrence of HLA alleles, especially DR and DQ, made assigning TCR associations to individual alleles difficult. In a later analysis, several top co-occurrence clusters were reported to appear linked to parvovirus B19, influenza, CMV and Epstein-Barr virus. A later genetic analysis reported fewer N-insertions in productive TCRs among donors in an Asian-associated ancestry cluster than the approximately 670-donor mean. The only immune exposure information available for the cohort was CMV serostatus. Linkage disequilibrium might explain the correlated functional status among segregating V segments, but an unknown experimental factor could not be ruled out. A group of highly shared sequence variants was considered likely to be a technical artifact of the sequencing pipeline. In both the original and validation cohorts, the classifier was reported to diagnose cytomegalovirus status with high specificity and sensitivity. The study listed approximately 160 TCR beta chains as associated with cytomegalovirus. Roughly uniform sequencing depth across donors was assumed in presence/absence analyses, although this assumption may not hold. A further reported finding was that TCR beta sequences accurately predicted the HLA-A and HLA-B alleles for most subjects in the first cohort. Roughly 15 rarely observed V segments, including chromosome 9 orphons, were excluded from the earlier analysis of some 590 of the donors because counts were too low. A later analysis associated around 16,000 TCR beta sequences with specific HLA alleles at a false discovery rate of 0.05. In this cohort, only TCR beta chains were sequenced, and detectable features were limited by the absence of alpha or paired-chain data. Some IMGT-functional V segments, including TRBV6-2 and TRBV6-3, could not be told apart with the 87-base-pair reads, so those segments were excluded. In a later analysis, HLA-associated TCR beta chains were found to be more clonally expanded and to have lower generation probabilities than equally common non-associated chains. HLA typing was unavailable for some donors at each locus, so association tests used only the typed subset. A few of the identified cytomegalovirus-associated TCR beta chains were confirmed in vitro to be specific for cytomegalovirus antigens. A later analysis found that most CMV-associated TCR beta chains appeared HLA-restricted, with HLA associations seemingly driven largely by CMV exposure. In a later analysis, the rate of TCR association differed among HLA loci, with DRB1 alleles having the most associated TCRs and HLA-C alleles having the fewest. While some public TCRs were present in many individuals, most TCR sequences turned up only very rarely across donors. It was suggested by the authors that the approach could potentially be generalized to other disease states and immunological phenotypes. In an earlier analysis of more than 500 of the donors, most TCR beta V segments appeared in productive rearrangements about 87% or about 30% of the time, broadly matching IMGT annotations. A later genetic analysis associated a missense DCLRE1C variant with V-gene and J-gene trimming of TCR beta chains, and an independent cohort replicated the association.

Libraries came from the immunoSEQ multiplex PCR assay. A mixture of 60 forward primers for TCR Vbeta segments and 13 reverse primers for TCR Jbeta segments was used in the multiplex PCR. Amplification of the CDR3 region of rearranged TCR beta genes was performed with a multiplex PCR assay on genomic DNA. On the Illumina HiSeq System, the amplified TCR beta libraries were sequenced as 87-base-pair reads. As for the original processing: Across the 670 or so repertoires, a later analysis counted roughly 84 million unique TCR beta chains, 8.5 million to 12 million of which were shared by at least two donors. A nearest-neighbor algorithm error-corrected the raw reads and collapsed the reads into unique sequences, merging closely related sequences to remove PCR and sequencing errors. V, D and J gene segments were assigned by aligning CDR3 sequences to IMGT reference sequences. For a sequence to be retained, a match of at least six nucleotides to both a V gene segment and a J gene segment was required. A rearrangement counted as productive if the CDR3 had no stop codons and remained in frame with V and J, and every other rearrangement counted as non-productive. Following IMGT convention, CDR3 was defined as the stretch from the second conserved V-encoded cysteine up to the conserved J-encoded phenylalanine. In an earlier analysis of approximately 500 of the donors, sequences lacking an unambiguous match to a single V gene segment were excluded. An earlier analysis of a few hundred of the donors classified V segments as functional when productive rearrangements were above 56.7% and as segregating when the standard deviation between donors was above 5%. A statistical classification framework was built for diagnosing cytomegalovirus status from the catalog of TCR beta chain sequences. A later analysis assigned V and J genes by comparing TCR nucleotide sequences with IMGT/GENE-DB human TR gene sequences. In a later analysis, CDR3 sequences and most-parsimonious VDJ recombination scenarios were assigned using the TCRdist pipeline. In a later analysis, each TCR beta chain was defined by its CDR3 amino acid sequence together with its V-gene family, and reads without a unique V-gene family were excluded. As a way to deal with suspected cross-contamination and a sequencing artifact, a later analysis dropped approximately 590 nucleotide sequences that were highly shared and had low generation probability. In a later analysis, a clonal expansion index for each public chain was calculated from normalized within-repertoire ranks of inferred template counts. A later analysis computed generation probabilities with a VDJ recombination model fitted to out-of-frame rearrangements, and checked the results against IGoR. Hypergeometric tests were used in a later analysis to score TCR-TCR, TCR-HLA and TCR-CMV co-occurrence, with a repertoire-size bias correction applied to the TCR pairs. In a later analysis, false discovery rates were estimated by permuting HLA or CMV assignments 20 times. In a later analysis, co-occurring TCRs were grouped using DBSCAN, and TCRdist sequence similarity was added for clustering within HLA-allele-positive subsets. Repertoires with fewer than 30,000 or more than 120,000 public chains were left out of co-occurrence clustering, as were a few repertoires with anomalous nucleotide sharing. Sourced from immuneACCESS, this table was stored by TCRdb with only in-frame sequences that have V and J called. A share of the clones is absent; for the studies checked, an unresolved V gene accounts for under half, and the remainder has no known explanation. That table furnishes V, J and clone size, whereas the DNA furnished D and trimming. For this sample the table gives around 140,000 clones, of which approximately 80% were detected only once. The ten most abundant clones make up around 5.9% of the sample.

The cohort comprised 666 healthy bone marrow donors. Cohort members were all nominally healthy when sampled, although unrecorded immune exposures were likely present. The donor was CMV seropositive and belonged to the group of 250 to 300 seropositive cohort members. Each donor provided a peripheral blood sample, and peripheral blood mononuclear cells were used for TCR beta sequencing. The Qiagen DNeasy Blood Extraction Kit was used to extract genomic DNA from the blood cell samples. This clone appeared a single time. Its cognate antigen has yet to be identified. No qualities accompany the bases; no much larger clone lies one base away.

This TCR was recovered from a woman in her thirties or forties in good health and CMV-seropositive. The chain is encoded by TRBV9 joined to TRBJ2-7; possibly the D gene is TRBD2, per 5 matching bases. Sequencing was done on a sample of PBMCs. The bases read TGTGCCAGCAGCGTAGAGTCTTGGCGGGTGGTGGGCCGCTACGAGCAGTACTTC. It specifies CASSVESWRVVGRYEQYF.